The rows below give T cell receptor beta chains drawn from one sample of a study of Ad26.COV2.S vaccination and SARS-CoV-2 variants. This table comes from immunoSEQ multiplex PCR, and its TCRdb copy is limited to in-frame clones, with some not included. The data hold approximately 420,000 clones, with around 87% observed a single time. The sample was peripheral blood, taken in a trial of Ad26.COV2.S vaccine versus placebo. Receptors originate from a person aged 18-60 years who received the Ad26.COV2.S COVID-19 vaccine or a placebo. The conserved cysteine and the conserved F or W are not part of the CDR3 here. Each record gives: CDR3 protein, V gene, J gene.

CDR3: SVEAQGIRDTGELF
V: TRBV29-1
J: TRBJ2-2

CDR3: ASSAEGSSYNSPLH
V: TRBV5-5
J: TRBJ1-6

CDR3: ASSPRGDGEAF
V: TRBV7-9
J: TRBJ1-1

CDR3: ASSDGQYVTGELF
V: TRBV2
J: TRBJ2-2

CDR3: ASSLRVGTDTQY
V: TRBV5-1
J: TRBJ2-3

CDR3: ASSLGTGKIPGEKLF
V: TRBV13
J: TRBJ1-4

CDR3: ASTTRGGGEETQY
V: TRBV7-2
J: TRBJ2-5

CDR3: ASSQGQGNQPQH
V: TRBV6-5
J: TRBJ1-5

CDR3: ASSLVGHSQETQY
V: TRBV7-2
J: TRBJ2-5

CDR3: ASKASGGARSTDTQY
V: TRBV2
J: TRBJ2-3

CDR3: ASSQGEVGNQPQH
V: TRBV23-1
J: TRBJ1-5

CDR3: ASSPGQPYEQY
V: TRBV18
J: TRBJ2-7

CDR3: ATLFIQGGIYEQY
V: TRBV28
J: TRBJ2-7

CDR3: ASSVRDIGDTGELF
V: TRBV9
J: TRBJ2-2

CDR3: ASSQERPGSYNEQF
V: TRBV14
J: TRBJ2-1

CDR3: ASRQTGTSGGATTGELF
V: TRBV10-2
J: TRBJ2-2

CDR3: ASSLDGGADSPLH
V: TRBV5-1
J: TRBJ1-6

CDR3: ASSGGQGSAGELF
V: TRBV28
J: TRBJ2-2

CDR3: ASSFSGSGDTQY
V: TRBV5-8
J: TRBJ2-3

CDR3: ASSAAGTVYNEQF
V: TRBV9
J: TRBJ2-1

CDR3: ASSYGIGRLGTTYEQY
V: TRBV7-9
J: TRBJ2-7

CDR3: ASSRGVYEQY
V: TRBV3-1/TRBV3-2
J: TRBJ2-7